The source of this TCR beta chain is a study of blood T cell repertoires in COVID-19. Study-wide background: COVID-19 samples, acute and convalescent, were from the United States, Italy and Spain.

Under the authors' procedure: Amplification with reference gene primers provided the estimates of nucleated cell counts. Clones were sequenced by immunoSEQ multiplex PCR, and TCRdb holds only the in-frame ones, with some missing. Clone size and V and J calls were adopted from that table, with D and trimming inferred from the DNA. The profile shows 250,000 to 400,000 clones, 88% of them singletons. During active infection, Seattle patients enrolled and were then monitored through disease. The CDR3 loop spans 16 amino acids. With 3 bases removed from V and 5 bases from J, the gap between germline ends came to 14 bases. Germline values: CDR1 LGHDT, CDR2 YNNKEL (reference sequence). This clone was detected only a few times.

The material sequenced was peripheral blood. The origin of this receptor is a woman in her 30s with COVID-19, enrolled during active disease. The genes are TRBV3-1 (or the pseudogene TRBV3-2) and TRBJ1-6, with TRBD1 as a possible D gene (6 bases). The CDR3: CASSQPRTADNSPLHF. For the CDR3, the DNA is TGTGCCAGCAGCCAGCCAAGGACAGCCGATAATTCACCCCTCCACTTT.